The source of this T cell receptor (beta chain) is a study of T cells after posttransplantation cyclophosphamide. The V gene lost 3 bases and the J gene lost 0 bases, with 15 bases spanning the gap. Germline V gene sequence: CDR1 SGHAT, CDR2 FQNNGV. The CDR3 covers 16 residues. The data were produced by immunoSEQ multiplex PCR, yet TCRdb's version contains in-frame clones alone and is incomplete. The sample has about 6,500 clones; roughly four fifths are singletons. Regarding this clone: The antigen remains unidentified.

Findings and caveats of the study: Recipient CMV seropositivity and CMV reactivation strongly tracked TRB clonality. Blood and skin or GI T cell repertoires showed limited TRB overlap. Donor-recipient repertoire similarity was low at 1-2 months, rising over year one.

Treatment was busulfan-fludarabine conditioning, a marrow graft, and cyclophosphamide on days +3 and +4. The sequences come from PBMCs, collected 1,400 to 1,500 days after allogeneic stem cell transplant with posttransplant cyclophosphamide. This receptor was obtained from a male patient in his 30s who received an allogeneic stem cell transplant from a related donor, was CMV-positive, and had acute GVHD only. The T cells may partly be graft donor cells. The V and J genes are TRBV11-2 and TRBJ2-7; D possibly corresponds to TRBD2 (6 bases). In DNA form, the CDR3 reads TGTGCCAGCAGCTTCGGGGGTAGGGGCAGCTCCTACGAGCAGTACTTC. As protein: CASSFGGRGSSYEQYF.